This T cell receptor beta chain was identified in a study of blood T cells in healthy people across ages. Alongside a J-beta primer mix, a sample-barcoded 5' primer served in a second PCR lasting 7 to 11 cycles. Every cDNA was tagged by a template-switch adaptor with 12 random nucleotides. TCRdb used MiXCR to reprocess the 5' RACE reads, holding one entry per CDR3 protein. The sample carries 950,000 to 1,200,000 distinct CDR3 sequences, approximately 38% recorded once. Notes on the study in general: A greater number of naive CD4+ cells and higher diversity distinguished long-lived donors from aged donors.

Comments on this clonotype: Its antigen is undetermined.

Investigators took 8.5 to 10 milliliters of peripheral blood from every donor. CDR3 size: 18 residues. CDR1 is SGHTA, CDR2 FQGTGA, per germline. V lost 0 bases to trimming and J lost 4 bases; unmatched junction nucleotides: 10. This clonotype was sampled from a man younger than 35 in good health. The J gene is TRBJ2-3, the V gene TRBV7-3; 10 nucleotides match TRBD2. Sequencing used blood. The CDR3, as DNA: TGTGCCAGCAGCTTAACAGGACCTACTAGCGGGGAACCAGATACGCAGTATTTT. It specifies CASSLTGPTSGEPDTQYF.